One TCR beta chain is described in this entry. The antigen is not known. The source of the sample is a study of T-cell memory formation after mild COVID-19. Overall study: TCR clusters largely stayed donor specific.

General study findings and limits: CD4+ contracting clones were mainly CM and EM; CD8+ ones, EMRA. The finding that pre-infection memory included some responding clones suggested that cross-reactive memory joined.

Constant-segment primers served in 5'RACE that generated TCR alpha and TCR beta cDNA libraries bearing sample barcodes and UMIs. TCRdb itself ran the 5' RACE reads through MiXCR, one entry per CDR3 protein. The sample lists approximately 35,000 distinct CDR3 sequences; around a fifth were seen once. CDR3 length: 12 residues. The germline V and J ends were trimmed by 5 bases and 3 bases, with 8 bases remaining between them. CDR1 is MNHEY, CDR2 SVGAGI, per germline. This receptor was identified in an adult who had mild COVID-19 (a few samples of this study predate the infection). Cell type and time point are not known. V gene TRBV6-5 combines with J gene TRBJ2-7, with a weak D call TRBD2 (5 bases). The sample taken for sequencing was PBMCs or a T cell subset sorted from them (not recorded which). CDR3 DNA: TGTGCCAGCAGTCCGGACTTCTACGAGCAGTACTTC. This codes for CASSPDFYEQYF.